A single sample is the source of the 21 T cell receptor beta chains below, sequenced in a study of OX40 agonist ivuxolimab in advanced cancers. Only in-frame clones appear in the TCRdb table, and some are missing; sequencing was by immunoSEQ multiplex PCR. The table lists approximately 70,000 clones, about 93% of them singletons. Sequencing used CD4+ or CD8+ T cells sorted from blood, obtained in a trial of the OX40 agonist ivuxolimab. The receptors come from an adult with an advanced solid tumor such as melanoma, head and neck, liver or kidney cancer.

The gene calls are TRBV9 and TRBJ1-2, with a tentative D call TRBD1 (5 bases). CDR3 length equals 16 residues. The V and J ends lost 2 bases and 0 bases respectively, with 14 bases between them. Looked up from germline, CDR1 is SGDLS and CDR2 is YYNGEE. DNA of the CDR3: TGTGCCAGCAGCGTGGGGGGTAGGATTACTAACTATGGCTACACCTTC. Translated, it gives CASSVGGRITNYGYTF.

The rearrangement links TRBV9 to TRBJ1-5; weak D call: TRBD1 (6 bases). The germline CDR1 and CDR2 sequences are SGDLS and YYNGEE. V lost 4 bases and J 0 bases, leaving 11 bases between the germline ends. This CDR3 spans 15 amino acids. CDR3 nucleotides: TGTGCCAGCAGCTCGGTGGGGGCTAGCAATCAGCCCCAGCATTTT. Translating it yields CASSSVGASNQPQHF.

J is TRBJ1-2 and V is TRBV29-1; D might be TRBD1 (5 bases). V was trimmed by 1 base and J by 5 bases, leaving 17 bases between them. The CDR3 consists of 15 residues. The germline CDR1 and CDR2 sequences are SQVTM and ANQGSEA. The CDR3 bases are TGCAGCGTTGAAGTCCCGGGACGTAGTCTTTATGGCTACACCTTC. It codes for CSVEVPGRSLYGYTF.

V usage is TRBV25-1 and J usage is TRBJ2-1; unclear D gene. Trimming removed 8 bases from V and 6 bases from J, with 8 bases in between. Germline V lookup: CDR1 MGHDK, CDR2 SYGVNS. The CDR3 is 11 amino acids. The CDR3 loop is CASALGNEQFF. The CDR3 coding sequence is TGTGCCAGCGCCTTAGGCAATGAGCAGTTCTTC.

The chain uses TRBV5-1 and TRBJ2-5, with TRBD2 matching 9 bases. This CDR3 is built from 15 residues. Germline V gene data show CDR1 as SGHRS and CDR2 as YFSETQ. V was pared by 0 bases and J by 5 bases, with 5 bases of the junction left unmatched. The DNA for the CDR3 is TGCGCCAGCAGCTTGGTAGCGGGAGAGAGGGAGACCCAGTACTTC. Amino acids: CASSLVAGERETQYF.

This chain connects TRBV9 to TRBJ2-3; D is unclear. Germline CDR1 is SGDLS and CDR2 is YYNGEE. V was trimmed by 2 bases and J by 6 bases, leaving 7 bases between them. This CDR3 comprises 12 residues. In DNA, the CDR3 is TGTGCCAGCAGCGTTAATTACGATACGCAGTATTTT. Protein product: CASSVNYDTQYF.

The rearrangement uses TRBV19 and TRBJ1-6; the D gene is possibly TRBD1 (5 bases). Trimming left V 5 bases short and J 16 bases short, with 18 bases between. The CDR3 is made up of 13 amino acids. The germline CDR1 and CDR2 sequences are LNHDA and SQIVND (reference sequence). This chain's CDR3 is CASSFSDLQGLHF. The DNA for the CDR3 is TGTGCCAGTAGTTTCAGCGACCTCCAGGGTCTCCACTTT.

The rearrangement uses TRBV9 and TRBJ1-1, with D unclear. The CDR3 contains 13 residues. The germline V gene encodes CDR1 SGDLS and CDR2 YYNGEE. V gave up 0 bases and J gave up 5 bases, with 8 bases separating them. CDR3: CASSVGTGTEAFF. The CDR3 nucleotides read TGTGCCAGCAGCGTAGGCACGGGTACTGAAGCTTTCTTT.

This clone has just one count. V and J are TRBV27 and TRBJ2-3, with 12 bases lining up with TRBD1. The V segment lost 4 bases and the J segment 4 bases; nucleotides outside the gene matches: 6. The CDR3 is made up of 16 amino acids. From germline, CDR1 is MNHEY and CDR2 SMNVEV (reference sequence). CDR3 sequence (DNA): TGTGCCAGCAGTTCTTTCGGGACAGGGGGCGCAGATACGCAGTATTTT. Protein product: CASSSFGTGGADTQYF.

This chain connects TRBV6-5 to TRBJ1-6; D is unresolved. CDR3 length: 14 amino acids. V lost 7 bases to trimming and J lost 8 bases, with 15 bases between them. CDR1 is MNHEY, CDR2 SVGAGI, per germline. This chain's CDR3 is CASNPRDGYSPLHF. CDR3 DNA sequence: TGTGCCAGCAACCCCCGAGACGGATATTCACCCCTCCACTTT.

The V and J genes are TRBV7-3 and TRBJ1-1; 7 bases line up with TRBD1. The J segment lost 0 bases and the V segment lost 5 bases, leaving 3 bases of the junction unmatched. The germline V gene encodes CDR1 SGHTA and CDR2 FQGTGA. The CDR3 loop spans 14 amino acids. CDR3 region: CASSTQGMNTEAFF. The CDR3 DNA reads as TGTGCCAGCAGCACACAGGGGATGAACACTGAAGCTTTCTTT.

V is TRBV28 and J is TRBJ1-1; no firm D call. V lost 7 bases to trimming and J lost 6 bases, with 12 bases between them. In germline, CDR1 is MDHEN, CDR2 SYDVKM. The CDR3 loop spans 12 amino acids. The CDR3 loop is CASTGESAEAFF. CDR3 nucleotides: TGTGCCAGCACTGGGGAAAGCGCTGAAGCTTTCTTT.

About this clone: Germline and junction disagree at one end, which may indicate a read error. The chain combines TRBV5-1 with TRBJ2-7, with a weak D call TRBD1 (6 bases). The CDR3 totals 19 residues. Germline V lookup: CDR1 SGHRS, CDR2 YFSETQ. Written as DNA, the CDR3 is TGCGCCAGCAGGTTGGGATTGAAAGGGGGAGACAGGCGCCTCTACGAGCAGTACTTC. Its protein is CASRLGLKGGDRRLYEQYF.

The rearrangement joins TRBV27 to TRBJ2-1; D may be TRBD2 (5 bases). V was clipped by 6 bases and J by 5 bases, with 11 bases between them. Germline lookup yields CDR1 MNHEY and CDR2 SMNVEV (reference sequence). The CDR3 length is 13 residues. The CDR3 protein is CASSPGLDNEQFF. CDR3 in DNA: TGTGCCAGCAGCCCAGGACTTGACAATGAGCAGTTCTTC.

The CDR3 sequence is CASSPDPLEQYF. The DNA of the CDR3 is TGTGCCAGCAGCCCGGACCCGCTCGAGCAGTACTTC. The J gene is TRBJ2-7, the V gene TRBV7-2, with no clear D. V dropped 5 bases and J dropped 6 bases, with 11 bases sitting between them. Germline V gene lookup returns CDR1 SGHTA and CDR2 FQGNSA. The CDR3 spans 12 residues.

J is TRBJ2-7 and V is TRBV12-1. TRBV12-1 is a documented pseudogene. The CDR3 is 12 amino acids. CDR3 amino acids: CASSFVFYEQYF. CDR3 nucleotide sequence: TGTGCCAGCAGCTTTGTTTTTTACGAGCAGTACTTC.

The chain links TRBV7-9 to TRBJ1-1; 7 bases match TRBD1. Trimming cost V 5 bases and J 6 bases; bases outside gene matches: 15. This CDR3 is 16 amino acids long. CDR1 is SEHNR, CDR2 FQNEAQ, per germline (reference sequence). CDR3 region: CASSAPPGGDDAEAFF. The CDR3 DNA sequence: TGTGCCAGCAGCGCCCCACCAGGGGGGGATGACGCTGAAGCTTTCTTT.

The V and J genes are TRBV5-6 and TRBJ2-4; possibly TRBD1 for D (5 bases). Looked up from germline, CDR1 is SGHDT and CDR2 is YYEEEE. There are 19 residues in the CDR3. Trimming shortened V by 4 bases and J by 0 bases, and 23 bases separated the two germline ends. Written as DNA, the CDR3 is TGTGCCAGCAGCCCATCGGGCAGGGTGGGGATTGGAGCCAAAAACATTCAGTACTTC. This encodes CASSPSGRVGIGAKNIQYF.

In its sample, this clone was seen once. This chain joins TRBV2 and TRBJ2-1; D is undetermined. Germline V gene lookup returns CDR1 SNHLY and CDR2 FYNNEI. Deletions cut 2 bases from V and 4 bases from J, with 15 bases between. The CDR3 runs to 16 residues. The CDR3 here is CASSERPDYFYNEQFF. In DNA form, the CDR3 reads TGTGCCAGCAGTGAAAGGCCGGATTATTTTTACAATGAGCAGTTCTTC.

The V call is TRBV7-2, the J call TRBJ2-1, with D possibly TRBD1 on 5 matching bases. This CDR3 is built from 16 residues. From germline, CDR1 is SGHTA and CDR2 FQGNSA. Trimming removed 5 bases from V and 6 bases from J, with 20 bases in between. In DNA, the CDR3 is TGTGCCAGCAGCCCCTCCGGGCCCTCAAGGGGCAATGAGCAGTTCTTC. Translation: CASSPSGPSRGNEQFF.

The chain links TRBV10-3 to TRBJ1-3, with D perhaps TRBD1 (6 bases). The CDR3 has 13 amino acids. Trimming took 8 bases from V and 3 from J, leaving 11 bases between them. Germline assignment: CDR1 ENHRY and CDR2 SYGVKD. The CDR3 DNA follows: TGTGCCATCGCGGACAGCTTTGGAAACACCATATATTTT. Translation: CAIADSFGNTIYF.